This T cell receptor (beta chain) was documented in a study of cytomegalovirus exposure and HLA in healthy donors. The study's findings and limits: Later work associated fewer than 20,000 TCR beta sequences with HLA alleles at 0.05 false discovery rate. Reports showed the classifier diagnosing cytomegalovirus status with high specificity and sensitivity. According to an earlier analysis, most TCR beta V segments yielded productive rearrangements about 87% or about 30% of the time. Some V segments (TRBV6-2 and TRBV6-3 among them) were excluded as indistinguishable.

The PCR made use of 60 Vbeta and 13 Jbeta primers. Assay: immunoSEQ multiplex PCR; the TCRdb copy retains only in-frame clones and omits some. The sample gives some 130,000 clones, 76% of which show up once; 2.5% to 4% is in the top ten. As to this clone: Its antigen is currently unknown.

This CDR3 has 14 amino acids. Looked up from germline, CDR1 is SGHTA and CDR2 is FQGTGA. The V end lost 1 base, the J end lost 6 bases, and 11 bases lay between the germline ends. The TCR originated in a man between 40 and 49 years old in good health and CMV-seronegative. The sequencing sample was made of PBMCs. This chain links TRBV7-3 with TRBJ2-3; D unresolved. The CDR3 DNA follows: TGTGCCAGCAGCTTAAACAGCCGTGCGGATACGCAGTATTTT. It translates to CASSLNSRADTQYF.